Following are 32 T cell receptor beta chains from one sample sequenced in a study of blood T cell repertoires in COVID-19. The protocol was immunoSEQ multiplex PCR, while the TCRdb copy is restricted to in-frame clones and leaves out a portion. Found here are approximately 440,000 clones, around 87% of them singletons; the top ten hold approximately 0.7%. Sequencing was done on a sample of PBMCs or T cells enriched from blood (not recorded which). The source of these receptors is a woman younger than 30 who had recovered from COVID-19.

This clone was seen only once. The chain employs TRBV24-1 and TRBJ2-2, with TRBD2 identical over 10 bases. CDR1 and CDR2 (germline): KGHDR, SFDVKD. V dropped 5 bases and J dropped 5; count of bases not matched to a gene: 7. The length of the CDR3 is 16 residues. The CDR3 region is CATSGPSGGDTGELFF. Written as DNA, the CDR3 is TGTGCCACCAGTGGACCTAGCGGGGGAGATACCGGGGAGCTGTTTTTT.

The chain recombines TRBV6-5 with TRBJ1-1; 7 bases agree with TRBD1. The V gene's germline CDR1 is MNHEY and CDR2 SVGAGI. V shed 5 bases, J shed 4 bases, and the junction held 10 bases outside the gene matches. The CDR3 covers 15 residues. The CDR3 nucleotides are TGTGCCAGCAGTAGACAGGGAGTCGGAGGCACTGAAGCTTTCTTT. As protein: CASSRQGVGGTEAFF.

The J gene is TRBJ1-1, the V gene TRBV5-4; 10 bases line up with TRBD1. Germline V gives CDR1 SGHNT, CDR2 YYREEE (reference sequence). V gave up 4 bases and J gave up 4 bases; unmatched junction bases: 7. The CDR3 covers 15 residues. The CDR3 DNA reads as TGTGCCAGCAGCCCCGGGACAGGGGAGGGCACTGAAGCTTTCTTT. Amino acids: CASSPGTGEGTEAFF. Using reference TRBV5-4 and TRBJ1-1 for the parts outside the CDR3, the full variable domain is ETGVTQSPTHLIKTRGQQVTLRCSSQSGHNTVSWYQQALGQGPQFIFQYYREEENGRGNFPPRFSGLQFPNYSSELNVNALELDDSALYLCASSPGTGEGTEAFFGQGTRLTVV.

The J gene is TRBJ1-2, the V gene TRBV7-2; D is perhaps TRBD1 (5 bases). The CDR3 has 14 residues. Germline values: CDR1 SGHTA, CDR2 FQGNSA. Trimming cost V 1 base and J 5 bases, with 11 bases left between them. In DNA, the CDR3 is TGTGCCAGCAGCTTAGACGGACACCTATATGGCTACACCTTC. Protein sequence: CASSLDGHLYGYTF.

This chain uses TRBV7-2 with TRBJ2-3; a weak D match, TRBD2 (6 bases). Between the trimmed V and J ends, which lost 3 bases and 5 bases, there was a span of 9 bases. Germline CDR1 SGHTA, CDR2 FQGNSA. This CDR3 is 13 amino acids long. In DNA, the CDR3 is TGTGCCAGCAGCTTGGGGACTGTAGATACGCAGTATTTT. Encoded protein: CASSLGTVDTQYF.

V usage is TRBV7-3 and J usage is TRBJ1-6; unclear D gene. The CDR3 is 15 amino acids. Germline V gene sequence: CDR1 SGHTA, CDR2 FQGTGA. V was clipped by 3 bases and J by 8 bases, with 14 bases between them. The CDR3 here is CASSFGISADSPLHF. In DNA form, the CDR3 reads TGTGCCAGCAGCTTCGGGATCTCGGCGGATTCACCCCTCCACTTT.

J is TRBJ1-2 and V is TRBV27; D remains unclear. The V end lost 6 bases, the J end lost 5 bases, and 19 bases lay between the germline ends. In germline, CDR1 is MNHEY, CDR2 SMNVEV (reference sequence). This CDR3 has 15 residues. CDR3 DNA sequence: TGTGCCAGCAGCCCTGTGTTAGGGAGCCCTTATGGCTACACCTTC. Amino acids: CASSPVLGSPYGYTF.

The V and J genes are TRBV30 and TRBJ1-2, with D uncertain. CDR3 length: 13 amino acids. V lost 3 bases to trimming and J lost 7 bases, with 15 bases between them. CDR1 and CDR2 from the germline V gene are GTSNPN and SVGIG (reference sequence). The CDR3 reads CAWSGRSRGGYTF. The CDR3 DNA reads TGTGCCTGGAGCGGACGGAGTCGGGGTGGCTACACCTTC.

As to this clone: Other DNA sequences within the sample encode an identical CDR3. The chain combines TRBV12-5 with TRBJ2-2; possibly TRBD1 for D (6 bases). V was pared by 5 bases and J by 8 bases, with 9 bases between. CDR1 is LGHNT, CDR2 FRNRAP, per germline. The CDR3 has 12 residues. In DNA, the CDR3 is TGTGCTAGTGGTCCGGGGACAGGGGAGCTGTTTTTT. Translated, it gives CASGPGTGELFF.

The chain joins TRBV28 to TRBJ1-2; D is uncertain. Trimming stripped 7 bases from V and 5 bases from J, with 17 bases between. The V gene's germline CDR1 is MDHEN and CDR2 SYDVKM. This CDR3 is built from 14 residues. CDR3 protein: CASTQDFLLYGYTF. CDR3 coding DNA: TGTGCCAGCACCCAGGACTTTCTACTATATGGCTACACCTTC.

In regard to this clone: An end of the junction differs from the germline gene, which may be a read error. The chain is built from TRBV5-6 and TRBJ1-2; D possibly corresponds to TRBD1 (6 bases). The germline V gene has CDR1 SGHDT and CDR2 YYEEEE. CDR3 length equals 12 residues. The CDR3 here is CASSLGDTTLSF. The CDR3 DNA sequence: TGTGCCAGCAGCTTGGGGGACACGACATTATCCTTC.

This chain connects TRBV4-1 to TRBJ2-5, with TRBD2 matching 11 bases. The V and J ends lost 0 bases and 6 bases, in that order; junction bases with no gene match: 6. Germline assignment: CDR1 MGHRA and CDR2 YSYEKL. The CDR3 has 16 residues. CDR3 region: CASSQEPTSGGKTQYF. DNA for the CDR3: TGCGCCAGCAGCCAAGAACCTACTAGCGGGGGAAAGACCCAGTACTTC.

The gene calls are TRBV12-3 or TRBV12-4 and TRBJ1-1; D remains unclear. The CDR3 has 12 amino acids. V was pared by 2 bases and J by 7 bases, with 8 bases between. The CDR3 DNA follows: TGTGCCAGCAGTTTATCCCTCGGTGAAGCTTTCTTT. Its translation is CASSLSLGEAFF.

The chain employs TRBV10-2 and TRBJ2-3, with D possibly being TRBD2 (7 bases). Trimming cost V 8 bases and J 3 bases, with 15 bases left between them. The CDR3 spans 14 residues. Germline lookup yields CDR1 WSHSY and CDR2 SAAADI. The CDR3 protein is CASRRGAETDTQYF. The DNA of the CDR3 is TGCGCCAGCCGTCGGGGGGCGGAGACAGATACGCAGTATTTT.

This rearrangement joins TRBV30 to TRBJ2-1; D is perhaps TRBD1 (6 bases). Trimming took off 3 bases at V and 2 bases at J, with 14 bases between the two ends. This CDR3 is built from 15 residues. Germline-derived CDR1 and CDR2 are GTSNPN and SVGIG (reference sequence). For the CDR3, the DNA is TGTGCCTGGAGCCCCGGGACACGAACCTACAATGAGCAGTTCTTC. This codes for CAWSPGTRTYNEQFF.

J is TRBJ2-7 and V is TRBV6-1; D is perhaps TRBD1 (6 bases). V lost 3 bases and J 6 bases, leaving 15 bases between the germline ends. The CDR3 runs 14 residues. Germline V gives CDR1 MNHNS, CDR2 SASEGT. The CDR3 region is CASSERQGWAEQYF. CDR3 DNA: TGTGCCAGCAGTGAGAGGCAGGGGTGGGCCGAGCAGTACTTC.

The rearrangement uses TRBV27 and TRBJ1-1; TRBD1 matches at 7 bases. The CDR3 runs to 15 residues. Per germline, CDR1 MNHEY and CDR2 SMNVEV (reference sequence). After removal of 3 bases from V and 3 bases from J, the junction contained 7 bases not matched to a gene. The CDR3 is CASSLGQGEHTEAFF. Written as DNA, the CDR3 is TGTGCCAGCAGTTTGGGTCAGGGGGAGCACACTGAAGCTTTCTTT.

V usage is TRBV7-2 and J usage is TRBJ1-4; D call uncertain. The CDR3 loop spans 14 amino acids. With 1 base removed from V and 1 base from J, the gap between germline ends came to 4 bases. CDR1 is SGHTA, CDR2 FQGNSA, per germline. CDR3 in DNA: TGTGCCAGCAGCTTAGGAGTAACTAATGAAAAACTGTTTTTT. It yields the protein CASSLGVTNEKLFF.

V gene TRBV5-1 combines with J gene TRBJ2-7; D possibly corresponds to TRBD2 (6 bases). Trimming left V 4 bases short and J 2 bases short, with 13 bases between. The CDR3 is 14 residues long. CDR1 and CDR2 from the germline V gene are SGHRS and YFSETQ. Here the CDR3 reads CASSRGEGAYEQYF. The CDR3 bases are TGCGCCAGCAGCCGCGGGGAAGGAGCCTACGAGCAGTACTTC.

The genes are TRBV5-1 and TRBJ1-1; D possibly corresponds to TRBD1 (6 bases). In germline, CDR1 is SGHRS, CDR2 YFSETQ. The CDR3 has 18 amino acids. The V gene lost 0 bases and the J gene lost 1 base, with 19 bases spanning the gap. CDR3 DNA: TGCGCCAGCAGCTTGGTTACGGGGGGCCTGACTACGAACACTGAAGCTTTCTTT. Amino acid sequence: CASSLVTGGLTTNTEAFF.

The J gene is TRBJ2-3, the V gene TRBV4-1; 9 bases are shared with TRBD2. The J segment lost 9 bases and the V segment lost 2 bases, leaving 6 bases of the junction unmatched. Looked up from germline, CDR1 is MGHRA and CDR2 is YSYEKL. This CDR3 contains 14 residues. CDR3 DNA: TGCGCCAGCAGCCAAATAGCGGGGGTAGGAACGCAGTATTTT. The encoded protein is CASSQIAGVGTQYF.

This rearrangement joins TRBV19 to TRBJ2-5, with 11 bases lining up with TRBD2. The ends lost 3 bases at V and 1 base at J; junction bases unmatched: 4. The CDR3 runs 16 residues. The germline V gene encodes CDR1 LNHDA and CDR2 SQIVND (reference sequence). The DNA of the CDR3 is TGTGCCAGTAGTATCCAGACTAGCGGGGTCCAAGAGACCCAGTACTTC. Translated: CASSIQTSGVQETQYF.

This rearrangement joins TRBV27 to TRBJ1-2; 8 nucleotides line up with TRBD1. The CDR3 is 16 amino acids. V shed 3 bases, J shed 4 bases, and the junction held 10 bases outside the gene matches. Germline CDR1 reads MNHEY; CDR2 reads SMNVEV (reference sequence). CDR3 coding DNA: TGTGCCAGCAGTTTGACAGGGGCCCTGCCCCTCTATGGCTACACCTTC. It codes for CASSLTGALPLYGYTF.

The V call is TRBV5-1, the J call TRBJ2-1; 11 nucleotides line up with TRBD2. This CDR3 contains 17 residues. Per germline, CDR1 SGHRS and CDR2 YFSETQ. Trimming removed 4 bases from V and 9 bases from J; junction bases left unmatched: 15. The CDR3 nucleotides read TGCGCCAGCAGCCTATCAGGGATACTAGCGGGGGCCGGTGAGCAGTTCTTC. Translation gives CASSLSGILAGAGEQFF.

This clone was seen a single time. V gene TRBV19 combines with J gene TRBJ1-2, with D hard to call. The V gene lost 9 bases and the J gene lost 2 bases, with 19 bases spanning the gap. The CDR3 length is 15 residues. In germline, CDR1 is LNHDA, CDR2 SQIVND (reference sequence). CDR3 in amino acids: CASQVRRTVNYGYTF. In DNA, the CDR3 is TGTGCCAGCCAAGTCCGACGGACTGTCAACTATGGCTACACCTTC. Using reference TRBV19 and TRBJ1-2 for the parts outside the CDR3, the full variable domain is DGGITQSPKYLFRKEGQNVTLSCEQNLNHDAMYWYRQDPGQGLRLIYYSQIVNDFQKGDIAEGYSVSREKKESFPLTVTSAQKNPTAFYLCASQVRRTVNYGYTFGSGTRLTVV.

The sample holds one count of this clone. J is TRBJ2-5 and V is TRBV7-6; D is possibly TRBD2 (7 bases). CDR3 length: 16 amino acids. Germline CDR1 and CDR2: SGHVS and FNYEAQ. The V end lost 3 bases, the J end lost 3 bases, and 17 bases lay between the germline ends. The CDR3 here is CASSFWEGGPEETQYF. For the CDR3, the DNA is TGTGCCAGCAGCTTTTGGGAGGGGGGCCCTGAAGAGACCCAGTACTTC.

This clone has a handful of counts. This sequence joins TRBV13 and TRBJ2-1; 10 nucleotides align to TRBD2. V shed 3 bases and J 10 bases; nucleotides not matched to a gene: 6. Germline assignment: CDR1 PRHDT and CDR2 FYEKMQ (reference sequence). CDR3 length equals 14 residues. The CDR3 DNA reads TGTGCCAGCAGCTTTAGCGGGGGGTACGAGGAGCAGTTCTTC. It is translated as CASSFSGGYEEQFF.

This clone appeared once. The J gene is TRBJ2-1, the V gene TRBV5-4; TRBD2 matches at 10 bases. CDR1 SGHNT and CDR2 YYREEE come from the germline V gene (reference sequence). V lost 4 bases and J lost 4; bases outside the gene matches: 8. This CDR3 has 16 amino acids. CDR3: CASSPLPSGGYNEQFF. The CDR3 bases are TGTGCCAGCAGCCCCCTCCCTAGCGGGGGATACAATGAGCAGTTCTTC.

This clone was observed once. The chain joins TRBV19 to TRBJ1-1; the D gene is possibly TRBD1 (5 bases). The CDR3 extends over 15 amino acids. From germline, CDR1 is LNHDA and CDR2 SQIVND (reference sequence). Trimming took off 3 bases at V and 1 base at J, with 12 bases between the two ends. The CDR3 nucleotides are TGTGCCAGTAGTATTTCGGGGGGGGAGAACACTGAAGCTTTCTTT. Translating gives CASSISGGENTEAFF.

J is TRBJ1-2 and V is TRBV4-1; D remains ambiguous. The germline V and J ends were trimmed by 4 bases and 4 bases, with 16 bases remaining between them. The V gene's germline CDR1 is MGHRA and CDR2 YSYEKL. The CDR3 has 15 residues. CDR3 protein: CASSRPNIDIYGYTF. CDR3 nucleotide sequence: TGCGCCAGCAGCCGGCCGAATATTGACATCTATGGCTACACCTTC.

The V gene is TRBV5-1, the J gene TRBJ1-6, with 9 positions matching TRBD1. This CDR3 region has 14 residues. The germline CDR1 and CDR2 sequences are SGHRS and YFSETQ. V trimming: 4 bases; J trimming: 9 bases; junction bases outside the gene matches: 5. The CDR3 sequence: CASSTGQGTSPLHF. The CDR3, as DNA: TGCGCCAGCAGCACCGGACAGGGGACTTCACCCCTCCACTTT. Variable domain in full (rest from reference TRBV5-1 and TRBJ1-6): KAGVTQTPRYLIKTRGQQVTLSCSPISGHRSVSWYQQTPGQGLQFLFEYFSETQRNKGNFPGRFSGRQFSNSRSEMNVSTLELGDSALYLCASSTGQGTSPLHFGNGTRLTVT.

The rearrangement links TRBV6-5 to TRBJ1-2, with a possible D match to TRBD1 (5 bases). V gave up 2 bases and J gave up 3 bases, with 13 bases separating them. Germline CDR1 and CDR2: MNHEY and SVGAGI. The CDR3 is 15 amino acids. The CDR3: CASSYALAGYYGYTF. In DNA, the CDR3 is TGTGCCAGCAGTTACGCCCTGGCAGGGTACTATGGCTACACCTTC.